This T cell receptor (beta chain) emerged from a study of cytomegalovirus exposure and HLA in healthy donors. General observations from the study: Among TCR beta chains, those listed as cytomegalovirus-associated numbered about 150.

This CDR3 spans 15 amino acids. Germline CDR1 is LNHDA and CDR2 is SQIVND (reference sequence). V dropped 5 bases and J dropped 5; count of bases not matched to a gene: 8. This PCR relied on a set of 60 Vbeta primers and 13 Jbeta primers. Here immunoSEQ multiplex PCR was the method, and the copy in TCRdb shows in-frame clones only, minus some. Of some 150,000 clones in the sample, about four fifths are singletons; the top ten hold around 6.7%. As for this clone: What it recognizes is unknown.

The chain is built from TRBV19 and TRBJ2-1, with 8 bases fitting TRBD1. The TCR originated in a woman in her 30s in good health and CMV-seropositive. The sequencing sample was made of PBMCs. The CDR3 loop is CASSPLGQGNNEQFF. The DNA for the CDR3 is TGTGCCAGTAGTCCCCTCGGACAGGGCAACAATGAGCAGTTCTTC.